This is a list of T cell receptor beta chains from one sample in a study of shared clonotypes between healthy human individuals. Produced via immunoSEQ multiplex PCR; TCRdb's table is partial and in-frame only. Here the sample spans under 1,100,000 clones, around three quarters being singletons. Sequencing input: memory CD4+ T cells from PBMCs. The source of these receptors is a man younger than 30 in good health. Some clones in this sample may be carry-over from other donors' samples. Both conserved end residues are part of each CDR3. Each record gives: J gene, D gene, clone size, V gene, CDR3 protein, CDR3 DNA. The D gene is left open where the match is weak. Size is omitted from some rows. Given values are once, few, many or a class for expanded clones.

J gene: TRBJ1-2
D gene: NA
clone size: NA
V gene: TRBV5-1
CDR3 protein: CASSQPPGTGPAGYTF
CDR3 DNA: TGCGCCAGCAGCCAGCCTCCTGGGACGGGCCCAGCCGGCTACACCTTC

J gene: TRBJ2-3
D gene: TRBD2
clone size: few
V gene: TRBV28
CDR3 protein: CASSSTGTSGLYTQYF
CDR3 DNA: TGTGCCAGCAGTTCCACCGGGACTAGCGGTTTGTATACGCAGTATTTT

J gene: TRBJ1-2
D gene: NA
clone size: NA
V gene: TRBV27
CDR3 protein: CASSAGVGDGYTF
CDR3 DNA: TGTGCCAGCAGTGCAGGGGTGGGGGATGGCTACACCTTC

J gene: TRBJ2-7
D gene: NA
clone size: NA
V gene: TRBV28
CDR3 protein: CASSSGSSQQYF
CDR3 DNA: TGTGCCAGCAGTTCCGGGAGCTCCCAGCAGTACTTC

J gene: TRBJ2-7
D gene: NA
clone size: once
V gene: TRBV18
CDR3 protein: CASSPLEGAEQYF
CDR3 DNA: TGTGCCAGCTCACCCCTCGAGGGTGCCGAGCAGTACTTC

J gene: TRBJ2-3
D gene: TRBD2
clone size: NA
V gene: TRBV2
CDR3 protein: CASRPTSGRGDTQYF
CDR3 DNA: TGTGCCAGCAGGCCCACTAGCGGGAGGGGAGATACGCAGTATTTT

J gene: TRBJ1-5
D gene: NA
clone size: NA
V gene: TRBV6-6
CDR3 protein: CASNSGGYSNQPQHF
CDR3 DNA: TGTGCCAGCAATAGCGGAGGGTATAGCAATCAGCCCCAGCATTTT

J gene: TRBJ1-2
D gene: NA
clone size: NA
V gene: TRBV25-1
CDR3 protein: CASSEYGDYGYTF
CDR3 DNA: TGTGCCAGCAGTGAATATGGGGACTATGGCTACACCTTC

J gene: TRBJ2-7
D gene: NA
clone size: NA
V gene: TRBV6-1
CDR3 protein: CASGSAHSYEQYF
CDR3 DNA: TGTGCCAGCGGGTCAGCGCACTCCTACGAGCAGTACTTC

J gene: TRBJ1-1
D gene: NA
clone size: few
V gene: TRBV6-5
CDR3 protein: CASRPGTRNTEAFF
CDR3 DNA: TGTGCCAGCAGGCCCGGTACAAGGAACACTGAAGCTTTCTTT

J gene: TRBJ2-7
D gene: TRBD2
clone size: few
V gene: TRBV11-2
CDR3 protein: CASSLGLAGLSEQYF
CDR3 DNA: TGTGCCAGCAGCTTAGGACTAGCGGGCCTTTCCGAGCAGTACTTC

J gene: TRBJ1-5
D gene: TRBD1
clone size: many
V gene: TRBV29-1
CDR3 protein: CSVRTGGGQPQHF
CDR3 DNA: TGCAGCGTCCGAACAGGGGGCGGGCAGCCCCAGCATTTT

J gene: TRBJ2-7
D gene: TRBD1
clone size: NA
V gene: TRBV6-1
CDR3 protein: CASSEWTGYEQYF
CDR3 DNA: TGTGCCAGCAGTGAATGGACAGGCTACGAGCAGTACTTC

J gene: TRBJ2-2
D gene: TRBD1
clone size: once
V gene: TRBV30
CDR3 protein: CAWVYRDRVAGELFF
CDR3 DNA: TGTGCCTGGGTCTACCGGGACAGGGTGGCCGGGGAGCTGTTTTTT

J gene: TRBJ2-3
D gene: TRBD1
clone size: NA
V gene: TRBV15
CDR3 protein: CATSTGTGRTDTQYF
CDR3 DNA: TGTGCCACCAGCACCGGGACAGGGCGCACAGATACGCAGTATTTT

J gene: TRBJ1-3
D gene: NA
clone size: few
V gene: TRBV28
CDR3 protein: CASSFPGFSGNTIYF
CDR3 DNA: TGTGCCAGCAGTTTCCCAGGGTTCTCTGGAAACACCATATATTTT

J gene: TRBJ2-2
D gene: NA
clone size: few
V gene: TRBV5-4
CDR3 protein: CASSWRTNTGELFF
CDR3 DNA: TGTGCCAGCAGCTGGCGGACGAACACCGGGGAGCTGTTTTTT

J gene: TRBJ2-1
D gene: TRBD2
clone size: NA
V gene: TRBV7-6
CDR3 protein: CASSLGLADTFYNEQFF
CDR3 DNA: TGTGCCAGCAGCTTAGGACTAGCGGATACGTTCTACAATGAGCAGTTCTTC

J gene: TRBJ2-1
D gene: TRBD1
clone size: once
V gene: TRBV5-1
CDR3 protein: CASSLGPWDRGNEQFF
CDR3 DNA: TGCGCCAGCAGCTTGGGGCCTTGGGACAGGGGGAATGAGCAGTTCTTC

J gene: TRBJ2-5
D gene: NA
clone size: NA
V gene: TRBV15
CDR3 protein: CATCPQPQGTQYF
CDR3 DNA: TGTGCCACCTGCCCACAGCCCCAAGGGACCCAGTACTTC

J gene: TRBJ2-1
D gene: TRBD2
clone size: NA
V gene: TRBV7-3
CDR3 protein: CASSFSPGLLNEQFF
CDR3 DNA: TGTGCCAGCAGCTTTTCCCCGGGACTACTCAATGAGCAGTTCTTC

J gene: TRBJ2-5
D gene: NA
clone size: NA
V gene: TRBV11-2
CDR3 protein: CASSLDRRRVETQYF
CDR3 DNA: TGTGCCAGCAGCTTAGACCGTCGCAGGGTAGAGACCCAGTACTTC

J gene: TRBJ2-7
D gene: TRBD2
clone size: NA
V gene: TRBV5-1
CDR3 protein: CASSARTSGSSTYEQYF
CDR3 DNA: TGCGCCAGCAGCGCCCGGACTAGCGGGAGTAGTACTTACGAGCAGTACTTC

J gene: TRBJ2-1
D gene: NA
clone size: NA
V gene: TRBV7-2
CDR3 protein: CASSPRTRALGEQFF
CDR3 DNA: TGTGCCAGCAGCCCCAGGACCCGGGCTTTGGGTGAGCAGTTCTTC

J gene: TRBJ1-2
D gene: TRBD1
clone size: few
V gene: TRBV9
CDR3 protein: CASSGSTGLFYGYTF
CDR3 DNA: TGTGCCAGCAGCGGCTCGACAGGGCTTTTCTATGGCTACACCTTC

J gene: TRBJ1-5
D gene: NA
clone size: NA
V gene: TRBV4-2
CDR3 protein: CASSKILGGGSNQPQHF
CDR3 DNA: TGTGCCTCCTCCAAGATTCTGGGGGGGGGTAGCAATCAGCCCCAGCATTTT

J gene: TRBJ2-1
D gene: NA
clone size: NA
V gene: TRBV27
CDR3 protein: CASGTHYNEQFF
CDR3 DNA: TGTGCCAGCGGGACTCACTACAATGAGCAGTTCTTC

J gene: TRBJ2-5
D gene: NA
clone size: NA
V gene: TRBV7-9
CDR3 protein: CASSPTWRDGETQYF
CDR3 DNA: TGTGCCAGCAGCCCGACTTGGCGGGATGGAGAGACCCAGTACTTC

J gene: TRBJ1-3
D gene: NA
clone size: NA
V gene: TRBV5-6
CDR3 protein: CASSWAQTVGNTIYF
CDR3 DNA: TGTGCCAGCAGCTGGGCCCAGACGGTTGGAAACACCATATATTTT

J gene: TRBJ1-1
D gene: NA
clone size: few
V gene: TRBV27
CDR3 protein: CASQTGNTEAFF
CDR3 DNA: TGTGCCAGCCAGACAGGGAACACTGAAGCTTTCTTT

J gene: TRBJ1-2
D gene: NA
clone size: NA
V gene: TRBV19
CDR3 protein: CASTPGRRLEGYTF
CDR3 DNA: TGTGCCAGCACGCCTGGGCGCCGCCTAGAAGGCTACACCTTC

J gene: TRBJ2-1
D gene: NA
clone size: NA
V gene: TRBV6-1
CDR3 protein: CATSNTYNEQFF
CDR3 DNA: TGTGCCACCTCAAACACCTACAATGAGCAGTTCTTC

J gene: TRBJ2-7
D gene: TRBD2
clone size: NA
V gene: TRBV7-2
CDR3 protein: CASSFSRTSGYEQYF
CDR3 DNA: TGTGCCAGCAGCTTTAGCCGGACTAGCGGATACGAGCAGTACTTC

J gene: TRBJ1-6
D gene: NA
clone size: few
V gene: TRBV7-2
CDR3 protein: CASSPGFYNSPLHF
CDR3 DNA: TGTGCCAGCAGCCCGGGGTTCTATAATTCACCCCTCCACTTT

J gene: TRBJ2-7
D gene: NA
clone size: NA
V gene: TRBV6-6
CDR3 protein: CASRYPEGGQYF
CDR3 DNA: TGTGCCAGCAGATACCCCGAGGGGGGGCAGTACTTC

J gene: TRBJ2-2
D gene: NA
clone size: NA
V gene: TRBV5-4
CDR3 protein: CATADGPRGPGELFF
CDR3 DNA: TGTGCCACCGCCGACGGACCCAGGGGACCCGGGGAGCTGTTTTTT

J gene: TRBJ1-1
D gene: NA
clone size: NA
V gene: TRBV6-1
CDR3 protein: CASFQNTEAFF
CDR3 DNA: TGTGCCAGCTTCCAGAACACTGAAGCTTTCTTT

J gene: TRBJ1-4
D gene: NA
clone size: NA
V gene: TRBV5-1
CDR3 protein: CASSLTGTTNEKLFF
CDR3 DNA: TGCGCCAGCAGCTTGACCGGGACCACTAATGAAAAACTGTTTTTT

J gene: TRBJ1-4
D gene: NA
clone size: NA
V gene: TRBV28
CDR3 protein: CASSQRTGEKLFF
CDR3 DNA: TGTGCCAGCAGTCAACGGACGGGAGAAAAACTGTTTTTT

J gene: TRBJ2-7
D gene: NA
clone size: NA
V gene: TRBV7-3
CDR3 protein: CARKITGTLSYEQYF
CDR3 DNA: TGTGCCAGAAAGATCACAGGCACCCTCTCCTACGAGCAGTACTTC

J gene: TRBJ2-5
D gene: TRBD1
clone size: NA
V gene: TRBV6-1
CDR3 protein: CASSVRGMETQYF
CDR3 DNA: TGTGCCAGCTCCGTCAGGGGGATGGAGACCCAGTACTTC

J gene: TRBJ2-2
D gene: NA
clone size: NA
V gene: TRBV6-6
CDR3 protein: CASSSRGTGNTGELFF
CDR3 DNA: TGTGCCAGCAGTTCTCGAGGGACTGGGAACACCGGGGAGCTGTTTTTT

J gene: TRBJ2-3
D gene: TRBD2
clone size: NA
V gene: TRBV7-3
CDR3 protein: CASSLGLAGSTDTQYF
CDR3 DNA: TGTGCCAGCAGCTTAGGACTAGCGGGGAGCACAGATACGCAGTATTTT

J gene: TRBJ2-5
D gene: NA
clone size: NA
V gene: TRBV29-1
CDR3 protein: CSVLVSPEETQYF
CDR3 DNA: TGCAGCGTTCTGGTGTCCCCCGAAGAGACCCAGTACTTC

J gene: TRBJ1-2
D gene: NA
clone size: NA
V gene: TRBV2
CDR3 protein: CASSTLETVKGGYTF
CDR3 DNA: TGTGCCAGCAGTACCCTCGAGACAGTAAAAGGTGGCTACACCTTC

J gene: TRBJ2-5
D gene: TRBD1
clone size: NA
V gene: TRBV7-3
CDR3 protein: CASSLQGAGETQYF
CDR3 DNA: TGTGCCAGCAGCTTGCAGGGGGCGGGAGAGACCCAGTACTTC

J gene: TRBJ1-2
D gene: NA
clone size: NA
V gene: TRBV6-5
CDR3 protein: CASSQGNYGYTF
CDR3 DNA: TGTGCCAGCTCCCAGGGGAACTATGGCTACACCTTC

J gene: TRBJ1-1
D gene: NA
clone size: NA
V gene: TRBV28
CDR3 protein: CASPDSRGWGNTEAFF
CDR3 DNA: TGTGCCAGCCCCGACAGCCGGGGTTGGGGGAACACTGAAGCTTTCTTT

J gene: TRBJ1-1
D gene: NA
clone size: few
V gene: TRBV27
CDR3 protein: CASSLRSMNTEAFF
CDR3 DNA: TGTGCCAGCAGTTTGAGATCTATGAACACTGAAGCTTTCTTT

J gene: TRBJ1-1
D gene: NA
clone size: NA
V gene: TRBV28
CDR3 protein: CASWTYVGTEAFF
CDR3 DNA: TGTGCCAGCTGGACCTACGTAGGCACTGAAGCTTTCTTT

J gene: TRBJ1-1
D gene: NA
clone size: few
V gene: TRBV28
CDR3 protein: CASSLDQWAVNTEAFF
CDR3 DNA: TGTGCCAGCAGTTTAGATCAGTGGGCGGTTAACACTGAAGCTTTCTTT

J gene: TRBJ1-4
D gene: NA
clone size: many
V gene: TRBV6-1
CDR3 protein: CASSAGPTGGEKLFF
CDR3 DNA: TGTGCCAGCAGTGCCGGACCGACGGGGGGAGAAAAACTGTTTTTT

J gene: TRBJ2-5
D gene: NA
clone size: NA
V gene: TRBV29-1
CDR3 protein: CSVEASASRYQETQYF
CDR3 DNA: TGCAGCGTTGAAGCCAGCGCTAGCAGGTACCAAGAGACCCAGTACTTC

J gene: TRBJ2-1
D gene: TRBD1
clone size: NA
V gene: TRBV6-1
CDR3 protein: CASSKQGAVSDEQFF
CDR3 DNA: TGTGCCAGCAGTAAACAGGGGGCGGTTAGCGATGAGCAGTTCTTC

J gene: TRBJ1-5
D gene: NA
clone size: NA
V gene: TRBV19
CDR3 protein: CASSMGRDQPQHF
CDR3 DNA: TGTGCCAGTAGTATGGGACGGGATCAGCCCCAGCATTTT

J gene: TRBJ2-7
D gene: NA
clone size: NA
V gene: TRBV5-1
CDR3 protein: CASSLDGGSTYEQYF
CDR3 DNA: TGCGCCAGCAGCTTGGACGGTGGCAGCACCTACGAGCAGTACTTC

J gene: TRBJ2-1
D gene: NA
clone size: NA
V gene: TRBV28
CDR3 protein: CASGGRGRGLSYNEQFF
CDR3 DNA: TGTGCCAGCGGCGGCAGAGGTAGGGGTCTCTCCTACAATGAGCAGTTCTTC

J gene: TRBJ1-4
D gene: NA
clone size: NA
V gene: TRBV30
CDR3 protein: CAWSVPGGKLFF
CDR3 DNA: TGTGCCTGGAGTGTACCTGGGGGCAAACTGTTTTTT